This section outlines one T cell receptor beta chain sequence together with its context. The germline gives CDR1 SGHTA, CDR2 FQGNSA. The CDR3 loop spans 14 amino acids. Trimming took 4 bases from V and 3 from J; bases not matched to a gene: 2. The data were taken from a study of blood T cell repertoires in COVID-19. About the research overall: From the United States, Italy and Spain came samples of acute and convalescent COVID-19. Sources were T cells, B-cell-depleted T cells, or PBMCs; the material itself was cDNA or gDNA.

Original processing notes: Reference gene primers were amplified, and this amplification served to estimate nucleated cell counts. Sequenced by immunoSEQ multiplex PCR; TCRdb stores in-frame clones only, minus some. V and J calls plus clone size are reproduced from that table; the DNA served to infer D and trimming. In the table there are about 100,000 clones, 70% to 90% of which are singletons. The source is a human donor in a cohort sampled during active COVID-19. V gene TRBV7-2 combines with J gene TRBJ2-3; the match to TRBD2 covers 9 bases. The specimen sequenced was peripheral blood. CDR3: CASSWGLATDTQYF. The CDR3 nucleotides read TGTGCCAGCAGCTGGGGACTAGCAACAGATACGCAGTATTTT.